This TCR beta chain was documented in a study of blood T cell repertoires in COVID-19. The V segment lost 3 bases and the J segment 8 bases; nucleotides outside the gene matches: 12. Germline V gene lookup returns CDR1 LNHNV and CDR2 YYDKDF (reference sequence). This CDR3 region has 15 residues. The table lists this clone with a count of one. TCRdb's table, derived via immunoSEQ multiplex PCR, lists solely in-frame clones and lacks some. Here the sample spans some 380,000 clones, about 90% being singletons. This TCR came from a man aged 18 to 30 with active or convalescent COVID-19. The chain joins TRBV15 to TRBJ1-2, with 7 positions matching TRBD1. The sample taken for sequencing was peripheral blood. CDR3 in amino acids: CATSRLLASGGGYTF. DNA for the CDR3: TGTGCCACCAGCAGGCTATTAGCTTCAGGGGGAGGCTACACCTTC.